Here is one T cell receptor beta chain with its context. It lacks a known antigen. Base qualities are missing; no much larger clone stands one base away. In total, about 650 healthy bone marrow donors made up the cohort. Cohort members were all nominally healthy when sampled, although unrecorded immune exposures were likely present. The donor tested CMV seronegative and was one of the 352 seronegative cohort members. Each donor provided a peripheral blood sample, and peripheral blood mononuclear cells were used for TCR beta sequencing. Genomic DNA was extracted from the blood cell samples with the Qiagen DNeasy Blood Extraction Kit. This record belongs to a study of cytomegalovirus exposure and HLA in healthy donors (dated by TCRdb to the late 2010s). Study-wide context: In an earlier analysis of fewer than 750 of the donors, 276 Gb of sequence data and 120 million or so unique TCR beta sequences from 180 million or so T cells were reported. An early release covering around 630 HLA-typed donors comprised approximately 300 gigabases of sequencing data and roughly 86 million unique TCR sequences. Of the roughly 400 genotyped donors, less than 90% were placed in the genetic ancestry cluster associated with self-reported Caucasian donors. The study was designed to test whether signatures of past pathogen exposure could be identified by cataloging public T cell receptors. The T cell repertoires of 666 subjects were profiled by immunosequencing and related to cytomegalovirus serostatus. Besides the first cohort of roughly 700 subjects, a separate validation cohort made up of some 110 different subjects was used. To predict cytomegalovirus infection status, the study brought together high-throughput TCR immunosequencing, statistical association of individual TCRs with disease status, and machine learning. A later analysis re-examined previously published TCR beta repertoires from about 700 donors and added high-resolution HLA genotyping to investigate patterns of TCR occurrence. Rather than drawing on any new phenotypic data, the later analysis identified candidate immune exposures from TCR beta sequences and the way those sequences occurred across donors. In an earlier analysis of about 590 of the donors, high-throughput TCR beta sequencing was used to judge whether each TCR beta V gene segment behaved as functional or pseudogenic. Donor age, sex, ethnicity and CMV serostatus were compiled together with the repertoire data. A later genetic analysis took genome-wide SNP genotypes for about 55% of the 666 donors and used that subset as a discovery cohort. All discovery cohort repertoires had been generated using a single sequencing platform. Class I and class II HLA loci were covered by the typing at four-digit resolution. The number of typed donors differed by locus: about 620-640 for A, B, C, DRB1 and DQB1; approximately 540 for DQA1; some 590 for DPA1; and around 470 for DPB1. Four to six DR-DQ haplotypes were handled as single units for association and clustering, since linkage in the cohort was strong. Among roughly 400 genotyped donors of the cohort, an average of approximately 220,000 unique TCR beta nucleotide sequences was sequenced per donor, of which about 19% were non-productive.

Receptor amplification or capture employed the immunoSEQ multiplex PCR assay. The multiplex PCR relied on a mix of 60 forward primers for TCR Vbeta segments and 13 reverse primers for TCR Jbeta segments. The CDR3 region of rearranged TCR beta genes was amplified from genomic DNA by a multiplex PCR assay. On the Illumina HiSeq System, the amplified TCR beta libraries were sequenced as 87-base-pair reads. Per the source publication's procedure: A later analysis counted some 80 million unique TCR beta chains across the 666 repertoires, and around 9.9 million of these chains were shared by at least two donors. To remove PCR and sequencing errors, raw reads were error-corrected and collapsed into unique sequences using a nearest-neighbor algorithm that merged closely related sequences. CDR3 sequences were aligned to IMGT reference sequences to assign V, D and J gene segments. Each retained sequence needed at least a six-nucleotide match to both a V gene segment and a J gene segment. Rearrangements were classified as productive when the CDR3 lacked stop codons and remained in frame with V and J, and all other rearrangements were classified as non-productive. Following IMGT convention, CDR3 was defined as the stretch from the second conserved V-encoded cysteine up to the conserved J-encoded phenylalanine. The earlier analysis of about 620 of the donors excluded sequences that lacked an unambiguous match to a single V gene segment. An earlier analysis of fewer than 750 of the donors classified V segments as functional when productive rearrangements were above 56.7% and as segregating when the standard deviation between donors was above 5%. To diagnose cytomegalovirus status from the catalog of TCR beta chain sequences, a statistical classification framework was built. A later analysis assigned V and J genes by comparing TCR nucleotide sequences with IMGT/GENE-DB human TR gene sequences. Using the TCRdist pipeline, a later analysis assigned CDR3 sequences along with most-parsimonious VDJ recombination scenarios. In a later analysis, every TCR beta chain was defined by the combination of its CDR3 amino acid sequence and its V-gene family, and reads without a unique V-gene family were dropped. As a way to deal with suspected cross-contamination and a sequencing artifact, a later analysis dropped over 550 nucleotide sequences that were highly shared and had low generation probability. In a later analysis, a clonal expansion index for each public chain was calculated from normalized within-repertoire ranks of inferred template counts. In a later analysis, generation probabilities were computed with a VDJ recombination model fitted to out-of-frame rearrangements, and the resulting probabilities were checked against IGoR. Hypergeometric tests were used in a later analysis to score TCR-TCR, TCR-HLA and TCR-CMV co-occurrence, with a repertoire-size bias correction applied to the TCR pairs. False discovery rates were estimated in a later analysis by permuting HLA or CMV assignments 20 times. In a later analysis, co-occurring TCRs were grouped with DBSCAN, and TCRdist sequence similarity was added when clustering was performed within HLA-allele-positive subsets. Co-occurrence clustering excluded repertoires with fewer than 30,000 or more than 120,000 public chains, plus five with anomalous nucleotide sharing. In TCRdb, the immuneACCESS table is reduced to in-frame sequences with V and J assigned. These tables do not hold every clone; where another copy was compared, an unresolved V gene accounts for under half, and the others remain unexplained. The V and J calls and clone size come from that table; D and trimming were worked out from the DNA. Counted in this sample were 50,000 to 70,000 clones; about 76% of them appeared once. The top ten clonotypes cover around 2.4% of the sample.

General findings and caveats noted by the study authors: Most TCR sequences were observed very rarely across donors, whereas some public TCRs were present in many individuals. At a false discovery rate of 0.05, a later analysis linked under 20,000 TCR beta sequences to specific HLA alleles. In vitro tests confirmed that a few of the cytomegalovirus-associated TCR beta chains recognize cytomegalovirus antigens. Sequencing depth was assumed to be roughly uniform across donors in the presence/absence analyses, though that assumption may not hold. Because HLA typing was unavailable for some donors at each locus, only the typed subset was used in association tests. Strong co-occurrence of HLA alleles, especially DR and DQ, made assigning TCR associations to individual alleles difficult. In an earlier analysis of some 500 of the donors, most TCR beta V segments were observed in productive rearrangements about 90% or about 30% of the time, broadly matching IMGT annotations. An association between a missense DCLRE1C variant and V-gene and J-gene trimming of TCR beta chains was found in a later genetic analysis and replicated in an independent cohort. The authors suggested that the approach could potentially be generalized to other disease states and immunological phenotypes. A total of 150 to 200 TCR beta chains were listed by the study as associated with cytomegalovirus. A later genetic analysis reported fewer N-insertions in productive TCRs among donors in an Asian-associated ancestry cluster than the roughly 620-donor mean. In a later analysis, HLA-associated TCR beta chains showed more clonal expansion and lower generation probabilities than non-associated chains that were equally common. Most CMV-associated TCR beta chains appeared to be HLA-restricted in a later analysis, and the HLA associations seemed to be driven largely by CMV exposure. The earlier analysis of 450 to 700 of the donors excluded 15 to 20 rarely observed V segments, including chromosome 9 orphons, because counts were too low. In this cohort, only TCR beta chains were sequenced, and detectable features were limited by the absence of alpha or paired-chain data. A cluster of highly shared sequence variants was judged likely to represent a technical artifact of the sequencing pipeline. The classifier was reported to diagnose cytomegalovirus status with high specificity and sensitivity in both the original and validation cohorts. In a later analysis, TCR association rates were found to vary across HLA loci, with the most associated TCRs seen for DRB1 alleles and the fewest for HLA-C alleles. CMV serostatus was the only immune exposure information available for the cohort. Linkage disequilibrium might explain the correlated functional status among segregating V segments, but an unknown experimental factor could not be ruled out. A later analysis reported that several top co-occurrence clusters appeared linked to parvovirus B19, influenza, CMV and Epstein-Barr virus. A further reported finding was that TCR beta sequences accurately predicted the HLA-A and HLA-B alleles for most subjects in the first cohort. Some IMGT-functional V segments, including TRBV6-2 and TRBV6-3, could not be told apart with the 87-base-pair reads, so those segments were excluded.

CDR1 and CDR2 were assigned from the germline V gene (reference sequence) as LNHDA and SQIVND. The trim is 7 bases for V and 0 bases for J, with a gap of 13 bases between the germline ends. The CDR3, cysteine through phenylalanine, is 15 amino acids long. Only the CDR3 portion is preserved as DNA: 45 bases, with reading frame beginning at the first base. This chain joins TRBV19 to TRBJ1-5, with the D gene too uncertain to name. The sequenced sample consisted of PBMCs. The sequence derives from a female donor in good health and CMV-seronegative. The base sequence is TGTGCCAGTACCTTCACCAGGAATAGCAATCAGCCCCAGCATTTT. Its protein is CASTFTRNSNQPQHF.